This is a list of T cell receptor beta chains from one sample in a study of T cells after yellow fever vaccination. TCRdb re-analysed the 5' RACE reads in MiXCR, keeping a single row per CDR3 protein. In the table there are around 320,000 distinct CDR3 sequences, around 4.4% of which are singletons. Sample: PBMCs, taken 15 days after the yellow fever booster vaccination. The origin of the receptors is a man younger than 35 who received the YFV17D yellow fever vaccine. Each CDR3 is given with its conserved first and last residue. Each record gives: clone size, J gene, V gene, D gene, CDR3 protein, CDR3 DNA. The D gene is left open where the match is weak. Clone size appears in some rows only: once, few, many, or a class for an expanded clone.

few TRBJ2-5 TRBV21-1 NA CASSKDVTGEYF TGTGCCAGCAGCAAAGATGTTACGGGAGAATACTTC
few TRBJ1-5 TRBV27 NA CASSFSGANNQPQHF TGTGCCAGCAGTTTTTCAGGGGCGAACAATCAGCCCCAGCATTTT
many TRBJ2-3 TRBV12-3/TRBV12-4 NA CASSLDPSADTQYF TGTGCCAGCAGCTTAGACCCTAGCGCAGATACGCAGTATTTT
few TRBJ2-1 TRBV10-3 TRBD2 CAISELAGGPINEQFF TGTGCCATCAGTGAACTAGCGGGGGGGCCAATTAATGAGCAGTTCTTC
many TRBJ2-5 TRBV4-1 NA CASSQDRAVETQYF TGCGCCAGCAGCCAAGACAGGGCAGTGGAGACCCAGTACTTC
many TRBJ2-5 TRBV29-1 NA CSVPASVQGETQYF TGCAGCGTACCCGCGTCGGTACAGGGAGAGACCCAGTACTTC
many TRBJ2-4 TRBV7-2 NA CASSLAQAKNIQYF TGTGCCAGCAGCTTAGCACAGGCCAAAAACATTCAGTACTTC
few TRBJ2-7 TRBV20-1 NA CSAQSGGPNEQYF TGCAGTGCGCAGAGTGGGGGTCCAAACGAGCAGTACTTC
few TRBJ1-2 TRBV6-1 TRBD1 CASRETGGYGYTF TGTGCCAGCAGGGAGACAGGGGGTTATGGCTACACCTTC
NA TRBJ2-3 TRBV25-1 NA CASGAGGTDTQYF TGTGCCAGCGGGGCAGGGGGCACAGATACGCAGTATTTT
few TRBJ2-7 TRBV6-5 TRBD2 CASSRPERGEQYF TGTGCCAGCAGTCGACCTGAGCGGGGCGAGCAGTACTTC
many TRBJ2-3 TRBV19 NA CASSAGTTRDTQYF TGTGCCAGTAGTGCCGGGACAACCAGGGATACGCAGTATTTT
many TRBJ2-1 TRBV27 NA CASSSSPSYNEQFF TGTGCCAGCAGTTCCAGTCCCTCCTACAATGAGCAGTTCTTC
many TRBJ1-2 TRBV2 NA CASSEAGYGYTF TGTGCCAGCAGTGAAGCGGGGTATGGCTACACCTTC
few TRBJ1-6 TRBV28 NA CATLGDGGSPLHF TGTGCCACCCTGGGGGACGGCGGTTCACCCCTCCACTTT
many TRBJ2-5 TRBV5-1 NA CASALGGMRETQYF TGCGCCAGCGCCCTTGGGGGGATGAGGGAGACCCAGTACTTC
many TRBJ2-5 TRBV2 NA CASRADQETQYF TGTGCCAGCAGGGCGGATCAAGAGACCCAGTACTTC
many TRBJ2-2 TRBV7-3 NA CASSSGNTGELFF TGTGCCAGCAGCTCGGGGAACACCGGGGAGCTGTTTTTT
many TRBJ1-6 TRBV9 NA CASSVEGNSPLHF TGTGCCAGCAGCGTAGAGGGGAATTCACCCCTCCACTTT
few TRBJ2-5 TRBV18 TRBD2 CASALLADQETQYF TGTGCCAGCGCTCTGCTAGCGGACCAAGAGACCCAGTACTTC
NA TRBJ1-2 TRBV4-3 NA CASSRRPGGSYGYTF TGCGCCAGCAGCCGACGCCCCGGGGGCTCCTATGGCTACACCTTC
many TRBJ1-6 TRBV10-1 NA CASNTGHNSPLHF TGCGCCAGCAATACAGGGCATAATTCACCCCTCCACTTT
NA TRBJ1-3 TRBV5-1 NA CASSVASDSSSGNTIYF TGCGCCAGCAGCGTAGCCTCAGATTCCTCCTCGGGAAACACCATATATTTT
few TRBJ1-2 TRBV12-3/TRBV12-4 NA CASSSLRGYTF TGTGCCAGCAGTTCACTCCGGGGCTACACCTTC
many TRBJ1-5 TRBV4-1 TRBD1 CASSQPGQGPNQPQHF TGCGCCAGCAGCCAGCCGGGACAGGGTCCCAATCAGCCCCAGCATTTT
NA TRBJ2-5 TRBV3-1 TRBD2 CASSQDLGGNLKTQYF TGTGCCAGCAGCCAAGATCTGGGGGGGAACCTGAAGACCCAGTACTTC
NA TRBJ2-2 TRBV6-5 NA CASSYSHWDTGELFF TGTGCCAGCAGTTACTCTCACTGGGACACCGGGGAGCTGTTTTTT
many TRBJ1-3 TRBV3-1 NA CASSPLGSPGNTIYF TGTGCCAGCAGCCCATTGGGCAGCCCTGGAAACACCATATATTTT
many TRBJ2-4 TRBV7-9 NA CASSPPLAKNIQYF TGTGCCAGCAGCCCCCCGCTGGCCAAAAACATTCAGTACTTC
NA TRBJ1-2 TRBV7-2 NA CASSSARAAGYGYTF TGTGCCAGCAGCTCCGCCAGGGCGGCTGGGTATGGCTACACCTTC
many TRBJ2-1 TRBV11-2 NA CASSLVNAYNEQFF TGTGCCAGCAGCTTAGTTAACGCCTACAATGAGCAGTTCTTC
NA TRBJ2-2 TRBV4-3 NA CASSPIAGHGELFF TGCGCCAGCAGCCCCATAGCTGGACACGGGGAGCTGTTTTTT
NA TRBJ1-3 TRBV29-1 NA CSAETGLSGNTIYF TGCAGCGCGGAGACAGGCCTCTCTGGAAACACCATATATTTT
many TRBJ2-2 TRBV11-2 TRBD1 CASSQQQGTGELFF TGTGCCAGCAGCCAACAACAGGGGACCGGGGAGCTGTTTTTT
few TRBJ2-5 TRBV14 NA CASSPTGLNSGTQYF TGTGCCAGCAGCCCTACGGGCCTTAATTCGGGGACCCAGTACTTC
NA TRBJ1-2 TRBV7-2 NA CASSLAPDYGYTF TGTGCCAGCAGCTTAGCCCCAGACTATGGCTACACCTTC
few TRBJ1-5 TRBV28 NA CASRPPDRINQPQHF TGTGCCAGCAGACCCCCTGACAGAATCAATCAGCCCCAGCATTTT
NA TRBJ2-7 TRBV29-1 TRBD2 CSVEGLAGFNEQYF TGCAGCGTTGAAGGGCTAGCGGGATTCAACGAGCAGTACTTC
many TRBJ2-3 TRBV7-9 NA CASSPFGGSTDTQYF TGTGCCAGCAGCCCTTTTGGGGGGAGCACAGATACGCAGTATTTT
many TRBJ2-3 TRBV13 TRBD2 CASSRRRGGAPDTQYF TGTGCCAGCAGTCGGCGGCGCGGGGGGGCTCCAGATACGCAGTATTTT
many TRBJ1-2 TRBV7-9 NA CASSSTVLYGYTF TGTGCCAGCAGCTCAACAGTTCTCTATGGCTACACCTTC
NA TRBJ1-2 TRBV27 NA CASTHPREGYTF TGTGCCAGCACCCACCCCCGGGAGGGCTACACCTTC
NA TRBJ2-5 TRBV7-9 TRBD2 CASSPTSGGAQETQYF TGTGCCAGCAGCCCTACTAGCGGGGGTGCCCAAGAGACCCAGTACTTC
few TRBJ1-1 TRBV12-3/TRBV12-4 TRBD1 CASTRGMGTEAFF TGTGCCAGCACCAGGGGGATGGGCACTGAAGCTTTCTTT
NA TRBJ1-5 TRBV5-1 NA CASSRDGINQPQHF TGCGCCAGCAGCCGTGACGGGATCAATCAGCCCCAGCATTTT
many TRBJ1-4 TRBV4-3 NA CASSQDGGSEKLFF TGCGCCAGCAGCCAAGACGGGGGCAGTGAAAAACTGTTTTTT
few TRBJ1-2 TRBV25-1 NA CASSEGAEDYGYTF TGTGCCAGCAGTGAAGGGGCGGAGGACTATGGCTACACCTTC
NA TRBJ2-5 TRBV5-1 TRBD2 CASSNYPSGGSGSETQYF TGCGCCAGCAGCAACTATCCTAGCGGGGGGAGCGGGAGCGAGACCCAGTACTTC
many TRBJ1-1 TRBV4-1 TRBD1 CASSHPGTAYTEAFF TGCGCCAGCAGCCACCCCGGGACAGCATACACTGAAGCTTTCTTT
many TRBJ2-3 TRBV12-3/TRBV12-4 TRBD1 CASSLDRGHTDTQYF TGTGCCAGCAGTTTAGACAGGGGGCACACAGATACGCAGTATTTT
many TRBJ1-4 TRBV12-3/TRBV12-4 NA CASSPQGRTNEKLFF TGTGCCAGCAGCCCACAGGGCAGAACTAATGAAAAACTGTTTTTT
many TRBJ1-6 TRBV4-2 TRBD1 CASSQENRGPSPLHF TGTGCCAGCAGCCAAGAGAACAGGGGGCCTTCACCCCTCCACTTT
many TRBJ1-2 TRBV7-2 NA CASSPQTYGYTF TGTGCCAGCAGCCCCCAGACTTATGGCTACACCTTC
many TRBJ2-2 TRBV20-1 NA CSARAGPWTGELFF TGCAGTGCTAGAGCTGGACCGTGGACCGGGGAGCTGTTTTTT
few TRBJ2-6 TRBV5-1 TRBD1 CASSWGDRDLVSGANVLTF TGCGCCAGCAGCTGGGGTGACAGGGATCTGGTGTCTGGGGCCAACGTCCTGACTTTC